This T cell receptor beta chain emerged from a study of T cells in Graves' hyperthyroidism and ophthalmopathy. This clonotype was seen at least ten times. The CDR3 has 11 residues. Trimming cost V 5 bases and J 3 bases, with 8 bases left between them. Germline CDR1 is SQVTM and CDR2 is ANQGSEA. Authors of the study amplified TCR beta CDR3 regions from RNA transcripts. Researchers ran a first-round RT-PCR on the TCR CDR3 using the HTBI primer set. A single record per CDR3 protein comes from TCRdb applying MiXCR to the multiplex PCR reads. There are fewer than 650,000 distinct CDR3 sequences in the sample; more than 11% occur only once, and 5.8% lies in the top ten. Hyperthyroidism had been newly diagnosed in patients aged 18 to 65, and its duration was under 2 months. Ahead of any ophthalmopathy symptoms, the blood sample was obtained at the first diagnosis of hyperthyroidism.

The rearrangement uses TRBV29-1 and TRBJ2-7, with no clear D. The clonotype originates from a woman between 25 and 40 years old with Graves' hyperthyroidism that later progressed to Graves' ophthalmopathy. Material for sequencing was blood. CDR3 sequence reads: CSVRFGYEQYF. For the CDR3, the DNA is TGCAGCGTTAGGTTTGGCTACGAGCAGTACTTC.